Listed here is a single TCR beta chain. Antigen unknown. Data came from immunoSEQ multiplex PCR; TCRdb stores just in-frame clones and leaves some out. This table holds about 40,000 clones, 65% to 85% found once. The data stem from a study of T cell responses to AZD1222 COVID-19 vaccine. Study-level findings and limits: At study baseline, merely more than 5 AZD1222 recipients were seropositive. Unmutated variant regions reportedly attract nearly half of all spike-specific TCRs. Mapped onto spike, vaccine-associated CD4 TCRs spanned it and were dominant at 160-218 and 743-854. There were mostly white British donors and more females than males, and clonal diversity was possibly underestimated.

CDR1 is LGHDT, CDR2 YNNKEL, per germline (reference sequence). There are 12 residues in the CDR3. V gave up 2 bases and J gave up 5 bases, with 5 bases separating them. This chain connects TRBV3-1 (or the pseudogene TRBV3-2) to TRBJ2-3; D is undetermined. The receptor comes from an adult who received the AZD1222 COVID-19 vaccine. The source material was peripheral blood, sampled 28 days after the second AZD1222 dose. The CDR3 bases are TGTGCCAGCAGCCAAAGGGAAGATACGCAGTATTTT. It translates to CASSQREDTQYF.